This passage covers 10 T cell receptor beta chains from one sample sequenced in a study of T cell responses to AZD1222 COVID-19 vaccine. Only in-frame clones appear in the TCRdb table, and some are missing; sequencing was by immunoSEQ multiplex PCR. The sample gives approximately 60,000 clones, roughly three quarters of which show up once; about 14% is in the top ten. Here the sequenced sample was peripheral blood, taken on day 0 of AZD1222 vaccination. Receptors originate from an adult in good health.

For this clone: Germline and junction disagree at one end, which may indicate a read error. The V gene is TRBV7-7, the J gene TRBJ2-2; 10 bases fit TRBD2. CDR3 size: 15 residues. Per germline, CDR1 SSHAT and CDR2 FNYEAQ (reference sequence). This CDR3 is CASTTGTSETGELFF. The CDR3 DNA reads TGTGCTAGCACCACCGGGACTAGCGAAACCGGGGAGCTGTTTTTT.

This sequence joins TRBV9 and TRBJ1-4, with a weak D call TRBD1 (6 bases). From germline, CDR1 is SGDLS and CDR2 YYNGEE. V lost 4 bases to trimming and J lost 3 bases, with 16 bases between them. The CDR3 is made up of 16 amino acids. This CDR3 reads CASSQGRGASNEKLFF. The CDR3 nucleotides are TGTGCCAGCAGCCAGGGGAGGGGGGCTTCTAATGAAAAACTGTTTTTT.

This clone was observed a handful of times. This sequence joins TRBV7-6 and TRBJ1-1; a possible D gene is TRBD1 (5 bases). The length of the CDR3 is 15 residues. The germline gives CDR1 SGHVS, CDR2 FNYEAQ. The V end was cut by 4 bases, the J end by 0 bases, with 12 bases between. The CDR3 sequence is CASSSPKGLNTEAFF. CDR3 nucleotide sequence: TGTGCCAGCAGCTCCCCTAAGGGGTTGAACACTGAAGCTTTCTTT.

The genes are TRBV27 and TRBJ2-3, with D unresolved. The CDR3 covers 16 residues. Between the trimmed V and J ends, which lost 1 base and 4 bases, there was a span of 15 bases. Germline V gives CDR1 MNHEY, CDR2 SMNVEV (reference sequence). The CDR3 nucleotides read TGTGCCAGCAGTTTATGGGCCAGATTAAGATCAGATACGCAGTATTTT. It encodes CASSLWARLRSDTQYF.

The V call is TRBV10-1, the J call TRBJ1-1; D uncertain. With 3 bases removed from V and 1 base from J, the gap between germline ends came to 6 bases. This CDR3 is 13 amino acids long. Germline V gene sequence: CDR1 WNHNN, CDR2 SYGVQD (reference sequence). CDR3 residues: CASSETRNTEAFF. DNA for the CDR3: TGCGCCAGCAGTGAAACAAGGAACACTGAAGCTTTCTTT.

V is TRBV7-9 and J is TRBJ2-3; 7 bases are a match to TRBD1. CDR1 is SEHNR and CDR2 is FQNEAQ in the germline V gene (reference sequence). Trimming removed 1 base from V and 5 bases from J; junction bases left unmatched: 9. This CDR3 is built from 16 residues. DNA for the CDR3: TGTGCCAGCAGCTTAGTGGCGAGGGGGCTCGGAGATACGCAGTATTTT. Residues: CASSLVARGLGDTQYF.

The genes are TRBV28 and TRBJ1-2, with D perhaps matching TRBD1 (6 bases). The CDR3 runs 15 residues. The germline CDR1 and CDR2 sequences are MDHEN and SYDVKM. Trimming took 6 bases from V and 2 from J, leaving 16 bases between them. This CDR3 is CASRPSGTRNYGYTF. CDR3 nucleotides: TGTGCCAGCAGACCCTCGGGGACAAGAAACTATGGCTACACCTTC.

This clone occurred once. The V and J genes are TRBV7-8 and TRBJ1-1; no clear D gene. Germline CDR1 is SGHVS and CDR2 is FQNEAQ. The CDR3 has 14 residues. Trimming took 5 bases from V and 5 from J, leaving 15 bases between them. DNA of the CDR3: TGTGCCAGCAGCCCCGGTTCTGGGCGAACTGAAGCTTTCTTT. Amino acid sequence: CASSPGSGRTEAFF.

This chain joins TRBV23-1 and TRBJ2-2, with unresolved D. TRBV23-1 is an ORF, and what it does is uncertain. The CDR3 extends over 16 amino acids. V lost 3 bases, J lost 2 bases, and 13 bases lay in between. CDR3 sequence reads: CASSHPRYSNTGELFF. The DNA for the CDR3 is TGCGCCAGCAGTCACCCCCGGTACAGCAACACCGGGGAGCTGTTTTTT.

The V gene is TRBV28, the J gene TRBJ2-7; D is possibly TRBD1 (8 bases). This CDR3 contains 14 residues. Germline-derived CDR1 and CDR2 are MDHEN and SYDVKM. V dropped 7 bases and J dropped 3 bases, with 16 bases sitting between them. CDR3 in DNA: TGTGCCAGCACCTTCACAGGGGGGGGCTACGAGCAGTACTTC. Its translation: CASTFTGGGYEQYF. The whole variable domain, filled in from reference TRBV28 and TRBJ2-7, reads DVKVTQSSRYLVKRTGEKVFLECVQDMDHENMFWYRQDPGLGLRLIYFSYDVKMKEKGDIPEGYSVSREKKERFSLILESASTNQTSMYLCASTFTGGGYEQYFGPGTRLTVT.